The 20 T cell receptor beta chains given below trace back to one sample, sequenced in a study of human T cells and chemical hapten exposure. Time point defined: patch test 1, 2 weeks after DPC sensitization. Stated treatment: therapeutic diphenylcyclopropenone sensitization with weekly scalp DPC. TCRdb ran MiXCR on the RACE reads and lists one entry per CDR3 protein. This table holds tens of thousands of distinct CDR3 sequences, about 9% found once. The input for sequencing was whole blood, taken in connection with sensitization to the hapten diphenylcyclopropenone (DPC). The receptors derive from a woman in her thirties or forties with alopecia areata. Some clones in this sample may be carry-over from other donors' samples.

J is TRBJ2-2 and V is TRBV12-3 or TRBV12-4; unclear D gene. V was trimmed by 3 bases and J by 1 base, leaving 3 bases between them. The CDR3 is 13 amino acids. The CDR3 spells CASSFRNTGELFF. CDR3 DNA sequence: TGTGCCAGCAGTTTTCGGAACACCGGGGAGCTGTTTTTT.

This clonotype was found many times. The chain couples TRBV6-2 or TRBV6-3 to TRBJ1-1; 7 bases align to TRBD1. J gave up 5 bases and V 4 bases, and 1 base lay outside the gene matches. Germline CDR1 and CDR2: MNHEY and SVGEGT. The CDR3 is made up of 12 amino acids. CDR3 protein: CASSSGGTEAFF. CDR3 coding DNA: TGTGCCAGCAGTTCAGGGGGAACTGAAGCTTTCTTT.

In its sample, this clonotype was seen many times. The chain links TRBV12-3 or TRBV12-4 to TRBJ2-2; weak D call: TRBD1 (6 bases). The CDR3 covers 14 residues. V dropped 6 bases and J dropped 7 bases, with 15 bases sitting between them. For the CDR3, the DNA is TGTGCCAGCAGACAACAGGGACGAGGCGGGGAGCTGTTTTTT. It encodes CASRQQGRGGELFF.

The CDR3 sequence is CASSSNVRGVEDTQYF. Written as DNA, the CDR3 is TGTGCCAGCAGTTCCAATGTCAGGGGTGTCGAAGATACGCAGTATTTT. This chain connects TRBV6-5 to TRBJ2-3; weak D call: TRBD1 (6 bases). The germline V gene encodes CDR1 MNHEY and CDR2 SVGAGI. This CDR3 has 16 amino acids. The V end was cut by 4 bases, the J end by 5 bases, with 19 bases between.

This clonotype was found many times. This chain joins TRBV5-5 and TRBJ2-1; possible D gene TRBD2, 6 bases. Germline assignment: CDR1 SGHKS and CDR2 YYEKEE (reference sequence). The CDR3 is 14 amino acids. Trimming took off 0 bases at V and 10 bases at J, with 14 bases between the two ends. CDR3 coding DNA: TGTGCCAGCAGCTTGGCGCGGCGGGGATGGGAGCAGTTCTTC. This sequence encodes CASSLARRGWEQFF.

Many counts were recorded for this clonotype. The V and J genes are TRBV5-4 and TRBJ2-7; D uncertain. The V gene's germline CDR1 is SGHNT and CDR2 YYREEE (reference sequence). The CDR3 runs 12 residues. Between the trimmed V and J ends, which lost 2 bases and 4 bases, there was a span of 7 bases. CDR3 residues: CASSFDAYEQYF. In DNA form, the CDR3 reads TGTGCCAGCAGCTTTGACGCGTACGAGCAGTACTTC.

The sample holds many counts of this clonotype. The genes are TRBV7-9 and TRBJ2-7; no clear D gene. The CDR3 length is 13 residues. Per germline, CDR1 SEHNR and CDR2 FQNEAQ (reference sequence). Trimming shortened V by 2 bases and J by 3 bases, and 8 bases separated the two germline ends. This CDR3 reads CASSLNAGYEQYF. In DNA, the CDR3 is TGTGCCAGCAGCTTAAACGCAGGCTACGAGCAGTACTTC.

This clonotype was recorded many times. The chain is built from TRBV12-3 or TRBV12-4 and TRBJ1-5; D unclear. This CDR3 region has 16 residues. Trimming took off 0 bases at V and 0 bases at J, with 9 bases between the two ends. Here the CDR3 DNA reads TGTGCCAGCAGTTTAGCGGGCCAGCTTAGCAATCAGCCCCAGCATTTT. Translated, it gives CASSLAGQLSNQPQHF.

The gene calls are TRBV7-2 and TRBJ1-3; D is undetermined. CDR1 is SGHTA and CDR2 is FQGNSA in the germline V gene. This CDR3 has 17 amino acids. Between the trimmed V and J ends, which lost 1 base and 0 bases, there was a span of 13 bases. CDR3 DNA: TGTGCCAGCAGCTTAGAGGATCCTAGAGTCTCTGGAAACACCATATATTTT. Protein: CASSLEDPRVSGNTIYF.

This clonotype occurred many times. The V call is TRBV6-6, the J call TRBJ1-1; D gene unclear. This CDR3 region has 13 residues. V lost 6 bases to trimming and J lost 6 bases, with 14 bases between them. Germline V gene lookup returns CDR1 MNHNY and CDR2 SVGAGI (reference sequence). The CDR3 nucleotides read TGTGCCAGCAGACTAGACCCCTCTCCTGAAGCTTTCTTT. This translates into CASRLDPSPEAFF.

In this sample, this clonotype turned up a few times. V usage is TRBV7-2 and J usage is TRBJ2-7; 7 bases align to TRBD2. This CDR3 has 14 residues. The ends lost 5 bases at V and 2 bases at J; junction bases unmatched: 6. Germline assignment: CDR1 SGHTA and CDR2 FQGNSA. The CDR3 reads CASSMLAETYEQYF. The DNA of the CDR3 is TGTGCCAGCAGCATGCTAGCGGAAACCTACGAGCAGTACTTC.

In regard to this clonotype: One end of the junction is discordant with germline, which a read error may explain. J is TRBJ2-7 and V is TRBV5-1; D is unresolved. The CDR3 is 13 amino acids. Germline assignment: CDR1 SGHRS and CDR2 YFSETQ. CDR3 sequence reads: CASSLFTEYEEYF. CDR3 nucleotide sequence: TGCGCCAGCAGCTTATTCACTGAGTACGAGGAGTACTTC.

This clonotype showed up many times. The chain carries TRBV7-8 and TRBJ1-2; weak D call: TRBD1 (5 bases). The CDR3 runs to 14 residues. Germline assignment: CDR1 SGHVS and CDR2 FQNEAQ. Trimming took 4 bases from V and 5 from J, leaving 14 bases between them. In DNA form, the CDR3 reads TGTGCCAGCAGCTACAGGTCGGGATCGTATGGCTACACCTTC. This sequence encodes CASSYRSGSYGYTF.

This clonotype was seen many times. The V call is TRBV7-3, the J call TRBJ2-3, with 9 bases that match TRBD2. The CDR3 sequence is 15 residues long. The germline gives CDR1 SGHTA, CDR2 FQGTGA. V lost 0 bases and J lost 5; bases outside the gene matches: 3. The chain's CDR3 is CASSLTRGGEDTQYF. As DNA, the CDR3 is TGTGCCAGCAGCTTAACGCGGGGGGGCGAAGATACGCAGTATTTT. The whole variable domain, filled in from reference TRBV7-3 and TRBJ2-3, reads GAGVSQTPSNKVTEKGKYVELRCDPISGHTALYWYRQSLGQGPEFLIYFQGTGAADDSGLPNDRFFAVRPEGSVSTLKIQRTERGDSAVYLCASSLTRGGEDTQYFGPGTRLTVL.

This clonotype was counted only a few times. At one boundary the junction diverges from the germline segment, which might be a read error. The chain combines TRBV4-1 with TRBJ2-2; D perhaps matches TRBD2 (6 bases). This CDR3 region has 17 residues. The germline V gene encodes CDR1 MGHRA and CDR2 YSYEKL. CDR3 region: CASRQEEASENTGELFF. For the CDR3, the DNA is TGCGCCAGCAGACAAGAGGAGGCTAGCGAGAACACCGGGGAGCTGTTTTTT.

The genes are TRBV11-3 and TRBJ2-1, with D possibly called TRBD1 or TRBD2 (5 bases each). Trimming removed 3 bases from V and 4 bases from J, with 7 bases in between. The CDR3 extends over 13 amino acids. From germline, CDR1 is SGHNT and CDR2 YENEEA. In nucleotides, the CDR3 is TGTGCCAGCAGCTTCGGGGCGTACAATGAGCAGTTCTTC. Protein: CASSFGAYNEQFF. Supplemented by reference TRBV11-3 and TRBJ2-1, the full variable domain reads EAGVVQSPRYKIIEKKQPVAFWCNPISGHNTLYWYLQNLGQGPELLIRYENEEAVDDSQLPKDRFSAERLKGVDSTLKIQPAELGDSAVYLCASSFGAYNEQFFGPGTRLTVL.

In regard to this clonotype: A single base separates this from a much larger clone, so it may be a read error. The V and J genes are TRBV7-6 and TRBJ2-1; TRBD1 aligns across 10 bases. This CDR3 is built from 20 residues. Germline-derived CDR1 and CDR2 are SGHVS and FNYEAQ. V gave up 5 bases and J gave up 5 bases; unmatched junction bases: 21. The CDR3 coding sequence is TGTGCCAGCAGCCGCGAAAAGACAGGGGGCATGAGAATAGGGGACAATGAGCAGTTCTTC. This translates into CASSREKTGGMRIGDNEQFF.

At least ten counts were recorded for this clonotype. The chain combines TRBV29-1 with TRBJ1-1; 7 bases agree with TRBD1. The germline gives CDR1 SQVTM, CDR2 ANQGSEA. V gave up 4 bases and J gave up 0 bases; unmatched junction bases: 5. There are 14 residues in the CDR3. CDR3 loop: CSVVGQRLNTEAFF. CDR3 bases: TGCAGCGTTGTGGGACAGCGACTGAACACTGAAGCTTTCTTT. The variable domain in full, completed from reference TRBV29-1 and TRBJ1-1, reads SAVISQKPSRDICQRGTSLTIQCQVDSQVTMMFWYRQQPGQSLTLIATANQGSEATYESGFVIDKFPISRPNLTFSTLTVSNMSPEDSSIYLCSVVGQRLNTEAFFGQGTRLTVV.

This clonotype was observed many times. The gene calls are TRBV10-3 and TRBJ1-1; D not resolved. Germline values: CDR1 ENHRY, CDR2 SYGVKD. Deletions cut 3 bases from V and 3 bases from J, with 23 bases between. The CDR3 has 18 amino acids. CDR3 in DNA: TGTGCCATCAGTGATGGCCGGAGGGCTTCCGGGCGGGACACTGAAGCTTTCTTT. Translation: CAISDGRRASGRDTEAFF.

This clonotype has a count of ten or more. This sequence joins TRBV11-1 and TRBJ1-1; D might be TRBD1 (5 bases). CDR3 length equals 17 residues. V lost 1 base and J lost 1, with 16 bases in between. The germline V gene encodes CDR1 SGHAT and CDR2 FQDESV (reference sequence). DNA for the CDR3: TGTGCCAGCAGCTTAGGTCGGGGCAGGAGGGCGAACACTGAAGCTTTCTTT. Translating gives CASSLGRGRRANTEAFF.